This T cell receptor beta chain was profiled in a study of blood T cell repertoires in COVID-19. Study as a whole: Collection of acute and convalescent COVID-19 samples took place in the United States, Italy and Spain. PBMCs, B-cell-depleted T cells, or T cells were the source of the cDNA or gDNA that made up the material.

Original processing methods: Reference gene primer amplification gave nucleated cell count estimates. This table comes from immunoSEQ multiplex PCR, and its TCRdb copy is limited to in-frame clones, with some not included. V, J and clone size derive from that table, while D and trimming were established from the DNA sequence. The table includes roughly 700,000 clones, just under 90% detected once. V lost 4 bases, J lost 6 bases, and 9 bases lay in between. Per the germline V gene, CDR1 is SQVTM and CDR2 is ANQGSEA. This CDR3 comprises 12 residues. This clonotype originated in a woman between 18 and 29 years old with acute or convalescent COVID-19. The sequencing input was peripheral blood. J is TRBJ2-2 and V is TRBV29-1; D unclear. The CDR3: CSVGAFPGELFF. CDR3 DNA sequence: TGCAGCGTTGGAGCTTTCCCCGGGGAGCTGTTTTTT.